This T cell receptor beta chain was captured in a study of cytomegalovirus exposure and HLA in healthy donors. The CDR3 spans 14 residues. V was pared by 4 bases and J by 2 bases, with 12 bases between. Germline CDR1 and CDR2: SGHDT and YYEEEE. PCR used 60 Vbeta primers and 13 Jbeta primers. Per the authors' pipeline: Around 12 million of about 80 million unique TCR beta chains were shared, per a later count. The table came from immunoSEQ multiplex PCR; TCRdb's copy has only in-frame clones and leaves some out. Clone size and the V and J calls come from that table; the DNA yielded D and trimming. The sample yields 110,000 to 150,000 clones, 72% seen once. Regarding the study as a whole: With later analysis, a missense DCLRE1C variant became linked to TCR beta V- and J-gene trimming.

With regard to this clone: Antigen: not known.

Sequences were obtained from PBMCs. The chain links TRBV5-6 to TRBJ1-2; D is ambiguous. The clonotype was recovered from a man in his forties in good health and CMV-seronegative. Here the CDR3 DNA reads TGTGCCAGCAGCCCTATAGACACAAACTATGGCTACACCTTC. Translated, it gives CASSPIDTNYGYTF.